These 14 T cell receptor beta chains came from one sample sequenced in a study of CD8 T cells in ankylosing spondylitis. Study results and caveats: A TCR beta motif of roughly eight highly homologous variants seemed to mark ankylosing spondylitis blood.

These TCRs' antigens remain unknown. MiXCR, run by TCRdb on the 5' RACE reads, gives a single entry per CDR3 protein. Of roughly 670,000 distinct CDR3 sequences in the sample, 15% to 20% were seen once. The sequenced sample consisted of blood, either unsorted or a sorted T cell fraction (not recorded which). These receptors all stem from a male donor with ankylosing spondylitis.

The genes are TRBV4-1 and TRBJ1-4, with a weak D call TRBD1 (6 bases). The CDR3 is 17 amino acids. Germline V CDR1 and CDR2: MGHRA, YSYEKL. The V end lost 1 base, the J end lost 8 bases, and 20 bases lay between the germline ends. The CDR3 sequence: CASSQGPRGGAREKLFF. For the CDR3, the DNA is TGCGCCAGCAGCCAAGGGCCAAGGGGGGGGGCAAGGGAAAAACTGTTTTTT.

The V and J genes are TRBV6-2 or TRBV6-3 and TRBJ2-7; 7 bases fit TRBD1. V was clipped by 6 bases and J by 10 bases; unmatched bases: 12. Germline-derived CDR1 and CDR2 are MNHEY and SVGEGT. The CDR3 loop spans 13 amino acids. The CDR3 is CASRGTGAESQYF. The CDR3 region has the DNA TGTGCCAGCAGAGGAACAGGGGCGGAAAGCCAGTACTTC.

This clonotype occurred a few times. V gene TRBV4-1 combines with J gene TRBJ2-7; possible D gene TRBD2, 5 bases. The CDR3 is made up of 13 amino acids. V was pared by 1 base and J by 6 bases, with 10 bases between. In germline, CDR1 is MGHRA, CDR2 YSYEKL. CDR3 bases: TGCGCCAGCAGCCAAGGTAGCGAACTCGAGCAGTACTTC. It is translated as CASSQGSELEQYF.

This clonotype showed up many times. V gene TRBV20-1 combines with J gene TRBJ1-2; a possible D gene is TRBD1 (5 bases). With 5 bases removed from V and 8 bases from J, the gap between germline ends came to 12 bases. Germline V gives CDR1 DFQATT, CDR2 SNEGSKA (reference sequence). CDR3 length: 11 residues. The CDR3, as DNA: TGCAGTGCTGGGACTGGGCAAGGCTACACCTTC. Translated, it gives CSAGTGQGYTF.

The rearrangement links TRBV4-2 to TRBJ2-3, with 7 bases matching TRBD2. The junction had 10 bases not matched to a gene; V was cut back by 8 bases and J by 2 bases. Germline CDR1 is LGHNA and CDR2 is YNFKEQ. The CDR3 covers 15 residues. Written as DNA, the CDR3 is TGTGCCAGCCAACAAGACAGCGGGATCACAGATACGCAGTATTTT. It specifies CASQQDSGITDTQYF.

This chain links TRBV5-1 with TRBJ1-2, with D possibly matching TRBD1 (6 bases). Germline V gene sequence: CDR1 SGHRS, CDR2 YFSETQ. This CDR3 has 13 amino acids. Trimming cost V 4 bases and J 4 bases, with 11 bases left between them. CDR3 DNA sequence: TGCGCCAGCAGCCAAGACAGGCCCTATGGCTACACCTTC. It yields the protein CASSQDRPYGYTF. The complete variable domain, with remaining parts taken from reference TRBV5-1 and TRBJ1-2, reads KAGVTQTPRYLIKTRGQQVTLSCSPISGHRSVSWYQQTPGQGLQFLFEYFSETQRNKGNFPGRFSGRQFSNSRSEMNVSTLELGDSALYLCASSQDRPYGYTFGSGTRLTVV.

V is TRBV21-1 and J is TRBJ1-5; whether TRBD1, the table's D call, matches the DNA was not checked. TRBV21-1 is flagged as a pseudogene. CDR3 length equals 19 residues. CDR3 residues: CASSKGSSGTGVSNQPQHF. The CDR3 DNA sequence: TGTGCCAGCAGCAAGGGATCCTCCGGGACAGGGGTTAGCAATCAGCCCCAGCATTTT.

In this sample, this clonotype turned up a few times. The chain employs TRBV7-6 and TRBJ2-1; D is unresolved. This CDR3 comprises 14 residues. Trimming stripped 1 base from V and 8 bases from J, with 12 bases between. Germline V gene lookup returns CDR1 SGHVS and CDR2 FNYEAQ. In DNA form, the CDR3 reads TGTGCCAGCAGCTTAGAACCGGATGGGCATGAGCAGTTCTTC. Amino acid sequence: CASSLEPDGHEQFF.

V gene TRBV7-6 combines with J gene TRBJ1-3, with 7 bases aligning to TRBD1. CDR1 is SGHVS and CDR2 is FNYEAQ in the germline V gene. The length of the CDR3 is 16 residues. The V and J ends lost 3 bases and 1 base, in that order; junction bases with no gene match: 6. CDR3 DNA: TGTGCCAGCAGCTTCAGGGCAGGGGGATCTGGAAACACCATATATTTT. Its translation is CASSFRAGGSGNTIYF. Full variable domain (outside the CDR3, taken from reference TRBV7-6 and TRBJ1-3): GAGVSQSPRYKVTKRGQDVALRCDPISGHVSLYWYRQALGQGPEFLTYFNYEAQQDKSGLPNDRFSAERPEGSISTLTIQRTEQRDSAMYRCASSFRAGGSGNTIYFGEGSWLTVV.

The sample holds a few counts of this clonotype. J is TRBJ1-2 and V is TRBV27; no clear D gene. The germline CDR1 and CDR2 sequences are MNHEY and SMNVEV (reference sequence). The CDR3 has 13 residues. Trimming left V 6 bases short and J 4 bases short, with 12 bases between. Written as DNA, the CDR3 is TGTGCCAGCAGCCCATGGGCTCTCTATGGCTACACCTTC. This translates into CASSPWALYGYTF.

V gene TRBV3-1 combines with J gene TRBJ1-1; D not certain. Trimming left V 1 base short and J 6 bases short, with 12 bases between. Germline CDR1 reads LGHDT; CDR2 reads YNNKEL (reference sequence). This CDR3 contains 14 residues. This CDR3 is CASSQGRRDSEAFF. The CDR3 DNA follows: TGTGCCAGCAGCCAAGGCAGACGAGACTCTGAAGCTTTCTTT.

This clonotype was seen a handful of times. This chain connects TRBV6-6 to TRBJ1-2; D is perhaps TRBD1 (6 bases). From germline, CDR1 is MNHNY and CDR2 SVGAGI (reference sequence). The CDR3 is made up of 13 amino acids. V lost 6 bases and J lost 8, with 16 bases in between. The CDR3 spells CASRGGGREGYTF. The DNA for the CDR3 is TGTGCCAGCAGGGGTGGGGGCCGAGAAGGCTACACCTTC.

V gene TRBV3-1 combines with J gene TRBJ1-3; tentatively, D is TRBD1 (5 bases). Germline values: CDR1 LGHDT, CDR2 YNNKEL (reference sequence). The CDR3 runs to 16 residues. Trimming took off 3 bases at V and 0 bases at J, with 12 bases between the two ends. CDR3 amino acids: CASSQGEFISGNTIYF. The CDR3 nucleotides are TGTGCCAGCAGCCAGGGGGAGTTTATCTCTGGAAACACCATATATTTT.

This clonotype was counted a few times. The chain links TRBV4-1 to TRBJ2-1, with 9 positions matching TRBD2. This CDR3 comprises 16 residues. CDR1 is MGHRA, CDR2 YSYEKL, per germline. The junction had 9 bases not matched to a gene; V was cut back by 2 bases and J by 7 bases. The CDR3 DNA follows: TGCGCCAGCAGCCAACCCAGTAGCGGGAGAAGGAATGAGCAGTTCTTC. Protein sequence: CASSQPSSGRRNEQFF.